Given below is one T cell receptor beta chain in context. Its antigen is currently unknown. The sample is drawn from a study of B cell selection in AIRE deficiency. The regulatory T cell sort gate was CD4+CD25hiCD127low/negative. Trimming shortened V by 0 bases and J by 5 bases, and 5 bases separated the two germline ends. CDR3 length: 12 residues. Germline V gene lookup returns CDR1 SNHLY and CDR2 FYNNEI. Original handling: Patients' Tregs yielded roughly 5x10^4 distinct TCRbeta sequences; donors' around 100,000. Repertoires were generated with immunoSEQ multiplex PCR, while TCRdb's copy carries only in-frame clones and drops some. The V and J calls and clone size come from that table; D and trimming were worked out from the DNA. The sample includes about 5,200 clones, more than 75% seen only once; the top ten take approximately 2.8%. Study-wide findings and caveats: Shared Treg sequences were biased toward short CDR3s with few non-templated nucleotide insertions. Only about a tenth of over 3,000 shared Treg sequences were patient-specific; 30% to 40% healthy-specific. Patient Tconv cells held around a third of Treg sequences shared by healthy donors.

The material sequenced was Tregs sorted from PBMCs. The receptor was isolated from a human donor with AIRE deficiency. J is TRBJ2-7 and V is TRBV2; D remains unclear. In nucleotides, the CDR3 is TGTGCCAGCAGTGAAGCGCTAGACGAGCAGTACTTC. It translates to CASSEALDEQYF. Based on the CDR3 plus reference TRBV2 and TRBJ2-7, the full variable domain is EPEVTQTPSHQVTQMGQEVILRCVPISNHLYFYWYRQILGQKVEFLVSFYNNEISEKSEIFDDQFSVERPDGSNFTLKIRSTKLEDSAMYFCASSEALDEQYFGPGTRLTVT.